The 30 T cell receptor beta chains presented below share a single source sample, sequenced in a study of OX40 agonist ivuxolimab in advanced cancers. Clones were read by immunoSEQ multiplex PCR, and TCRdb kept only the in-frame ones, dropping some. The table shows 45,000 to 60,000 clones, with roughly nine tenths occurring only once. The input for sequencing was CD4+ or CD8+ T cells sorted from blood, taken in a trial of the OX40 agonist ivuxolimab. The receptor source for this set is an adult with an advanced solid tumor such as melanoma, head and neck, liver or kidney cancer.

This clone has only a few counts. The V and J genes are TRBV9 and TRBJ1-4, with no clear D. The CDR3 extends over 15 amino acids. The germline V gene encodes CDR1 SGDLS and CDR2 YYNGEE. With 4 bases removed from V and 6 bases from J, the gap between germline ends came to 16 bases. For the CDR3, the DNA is TGTGCCAGCAGCACTTGGGCGGACGGGGATGAAAAACTGTTTTTT. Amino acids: CASSTWADGDEKLFF.

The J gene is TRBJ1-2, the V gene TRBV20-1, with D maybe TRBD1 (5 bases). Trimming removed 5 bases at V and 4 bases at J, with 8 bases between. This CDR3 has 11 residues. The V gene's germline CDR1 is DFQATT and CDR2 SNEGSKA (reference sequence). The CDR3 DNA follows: TGCAGTGCTCCCGACAGCTATGGCTACACCTTC. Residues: CSAPDSYGYTF.

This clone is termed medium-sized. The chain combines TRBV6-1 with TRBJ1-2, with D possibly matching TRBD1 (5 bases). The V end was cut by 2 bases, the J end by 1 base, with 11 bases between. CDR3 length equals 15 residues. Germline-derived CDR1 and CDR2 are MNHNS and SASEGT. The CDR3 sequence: CASSELGLNNYGYTF. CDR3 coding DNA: TGTGCCAGCAGTGAACTGGGACTGAATAACTATGGCTACACCTTC.

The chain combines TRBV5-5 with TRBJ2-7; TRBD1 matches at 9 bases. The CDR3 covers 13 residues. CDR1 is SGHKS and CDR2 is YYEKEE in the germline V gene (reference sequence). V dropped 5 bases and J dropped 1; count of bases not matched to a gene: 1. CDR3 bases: TGTGCCAGCAGTGGGACAGGGTCCTACGAGCAGTACTTC. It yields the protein CASSGTGSYEQYF. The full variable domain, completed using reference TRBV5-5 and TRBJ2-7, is DAGVTQSPTHLIKTRGQQVTLRCSPISGHKSVSWYQQVLGQGPQFIFQYYEKEERGRGNFPDRFSARQFPNYSSELNVNALLLGDSALYLCASSGTGSYEQYFGPGTRLTVT.

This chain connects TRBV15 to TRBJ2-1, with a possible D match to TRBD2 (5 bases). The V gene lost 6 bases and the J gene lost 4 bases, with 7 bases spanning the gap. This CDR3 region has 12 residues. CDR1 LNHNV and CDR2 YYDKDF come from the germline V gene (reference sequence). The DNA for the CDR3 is TGTGCCACCAGGGGAGATTACAATGAGCAGTTCTTC. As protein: CATRGDYNEQFF.

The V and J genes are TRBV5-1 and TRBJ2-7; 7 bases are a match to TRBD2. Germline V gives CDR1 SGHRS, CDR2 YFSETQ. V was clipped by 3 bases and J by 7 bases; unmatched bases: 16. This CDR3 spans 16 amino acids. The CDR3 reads CASSWTSPHNTDEQYV. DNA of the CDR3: TGCGCCAGCAGCTGGACTAGTCCTCATAATACGGATGAGCAGTACGTC.

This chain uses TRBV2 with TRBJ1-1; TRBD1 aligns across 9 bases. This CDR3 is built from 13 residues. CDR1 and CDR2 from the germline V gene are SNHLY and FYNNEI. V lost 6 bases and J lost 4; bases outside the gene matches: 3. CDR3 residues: CASRGQGFTEAFF. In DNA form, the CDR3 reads TGTGCCAGCAGAGGACAGGGGTTCACTGAAGCTTTCTTT.

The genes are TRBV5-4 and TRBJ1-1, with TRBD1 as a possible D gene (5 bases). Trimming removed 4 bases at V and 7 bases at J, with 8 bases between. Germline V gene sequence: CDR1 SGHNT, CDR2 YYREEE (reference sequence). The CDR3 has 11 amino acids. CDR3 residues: CASSRGVEAFF. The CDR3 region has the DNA TGTGCCAGCAGCCGGGGGGTTGAAGCTTTCTTT. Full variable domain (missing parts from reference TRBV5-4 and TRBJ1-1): ETGVTQSPTHLIKTRGQQVTLRCSSQSGHNTVSWYQQALGQGPQFIFQYYREEENGRGNFPPRFSGLQFPNYSSELNVNALELDDSALYLCASSRGVEAFFGQGTRLTVV.

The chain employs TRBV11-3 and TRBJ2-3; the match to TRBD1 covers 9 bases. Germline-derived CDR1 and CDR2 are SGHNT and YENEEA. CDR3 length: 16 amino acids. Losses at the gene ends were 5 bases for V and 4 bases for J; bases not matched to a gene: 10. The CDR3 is CASSHRGQGLADTQYF. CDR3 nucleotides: TGTGCCAGCAGCCACCGGGGACAGGGTCTCGCAGATACGCAGTATTTT.

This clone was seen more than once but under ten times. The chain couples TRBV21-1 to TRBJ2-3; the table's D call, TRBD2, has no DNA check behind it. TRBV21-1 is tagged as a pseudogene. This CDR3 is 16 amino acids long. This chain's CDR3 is CASSKDSGSATDTQYF. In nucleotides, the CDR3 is TGTGCCAGCAGCAAGGACAGCGGGAGTGCGACAGATACGCAGTATTTT.

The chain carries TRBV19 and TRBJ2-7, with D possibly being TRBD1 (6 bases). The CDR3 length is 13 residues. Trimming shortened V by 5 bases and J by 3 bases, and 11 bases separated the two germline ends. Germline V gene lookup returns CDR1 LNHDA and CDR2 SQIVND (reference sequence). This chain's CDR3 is CASSYGRGYEQYF. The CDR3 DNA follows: TGTGCCAGTAGTTACGGCAGGGGCTACGAGCAGTACTTC. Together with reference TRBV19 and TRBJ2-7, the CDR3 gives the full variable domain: DGGITQSPKYLFRKEGQNVTLSCEQNLNHDAMYWYRQDPGQGLRLIYYSQIVNDFQKGDIAEGYSVSREKKESFPLTVTSAQKNPTAFYLCASSYGRGYEQYFGPGTRLTVT.

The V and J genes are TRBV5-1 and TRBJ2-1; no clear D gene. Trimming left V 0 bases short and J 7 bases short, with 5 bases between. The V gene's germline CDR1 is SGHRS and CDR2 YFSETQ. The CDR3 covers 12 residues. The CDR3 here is CASSLADNEQFF. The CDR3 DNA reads TGCGCCAGCAGCTTGGCTGATAATGAGCAGTTCTTC.

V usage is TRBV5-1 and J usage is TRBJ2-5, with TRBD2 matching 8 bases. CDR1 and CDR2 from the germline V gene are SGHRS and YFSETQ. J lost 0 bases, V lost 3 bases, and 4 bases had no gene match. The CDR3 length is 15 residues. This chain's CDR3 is CASSWTSPYQETQYF. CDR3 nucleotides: TGCGCCAGCAGCTGGACTAGCCCGTACCAAGAGACCCAGTACTTC.

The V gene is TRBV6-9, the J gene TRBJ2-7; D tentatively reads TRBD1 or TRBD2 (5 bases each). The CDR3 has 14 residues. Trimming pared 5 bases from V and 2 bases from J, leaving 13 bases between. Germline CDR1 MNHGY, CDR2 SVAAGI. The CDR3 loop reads CASSPRDGTYEQYV. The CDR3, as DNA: TGTGCCAGCAGTCCCCGGGACGGGACCTACGAGCAGTACGTC.

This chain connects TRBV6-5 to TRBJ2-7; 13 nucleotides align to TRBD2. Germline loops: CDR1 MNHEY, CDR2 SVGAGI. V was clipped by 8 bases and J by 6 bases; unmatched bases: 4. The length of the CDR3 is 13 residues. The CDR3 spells CASAGLAGAEQYF. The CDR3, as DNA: TGTGCCAGCGCAGGACTAGCGGGAGCCGAGCAGTACTTC.

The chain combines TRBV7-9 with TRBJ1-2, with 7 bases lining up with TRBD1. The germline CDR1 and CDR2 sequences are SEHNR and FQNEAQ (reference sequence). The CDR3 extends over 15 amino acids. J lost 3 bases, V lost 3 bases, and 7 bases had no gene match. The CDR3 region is CASSFRQGIDYGYTF. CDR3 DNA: TGTGCCAGCAGCTTCCGACAGGGTATCGACTATGGCTACACCTTC.

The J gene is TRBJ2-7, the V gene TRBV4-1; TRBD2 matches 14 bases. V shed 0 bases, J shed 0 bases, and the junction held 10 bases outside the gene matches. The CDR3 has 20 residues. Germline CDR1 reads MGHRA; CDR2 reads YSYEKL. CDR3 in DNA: TGCGCCAGCAGCCAAGAGTCGGGACTAGCGGGAGCGCCGAGCTCCTACGAGCAGTACTTC. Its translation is CASSQESGLAGAPSSYEQYF.

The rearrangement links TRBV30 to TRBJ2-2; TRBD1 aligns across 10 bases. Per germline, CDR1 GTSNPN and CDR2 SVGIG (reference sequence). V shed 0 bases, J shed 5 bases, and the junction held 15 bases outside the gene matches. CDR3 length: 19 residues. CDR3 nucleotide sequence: TGTGCCTGGAGTGTACGACAGGGGGCGATCTACCTTGGGACCGGGGAGCTGTTTTTT. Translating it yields CAWSVRQGAIYLGTGELFF.

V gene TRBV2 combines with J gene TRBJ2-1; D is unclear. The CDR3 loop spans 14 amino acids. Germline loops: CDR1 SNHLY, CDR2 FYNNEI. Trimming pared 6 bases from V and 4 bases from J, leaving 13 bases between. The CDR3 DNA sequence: TGTGCCAGCAGCCAAAGACGAGATTACAATGAGCAGTTCTTC. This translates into CASSQRRDYNEQFF.

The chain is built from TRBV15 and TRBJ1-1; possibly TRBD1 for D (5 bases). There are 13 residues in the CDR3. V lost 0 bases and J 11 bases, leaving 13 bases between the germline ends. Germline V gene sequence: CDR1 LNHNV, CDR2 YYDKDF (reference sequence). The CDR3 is CATSRDNSPGAFF. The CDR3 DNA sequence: TGTGCCACCAGCAGAGATAACAGTCCAGGGGCTTTCTTT.

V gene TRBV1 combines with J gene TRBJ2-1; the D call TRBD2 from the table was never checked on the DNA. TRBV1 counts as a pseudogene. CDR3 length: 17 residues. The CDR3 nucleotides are TGCACCAGCAGCCAAGAAAGGGAGGGGAGCTCCTACAATGAGCAGTTCTTC. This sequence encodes CTSSQEREGSSYNEQFF.

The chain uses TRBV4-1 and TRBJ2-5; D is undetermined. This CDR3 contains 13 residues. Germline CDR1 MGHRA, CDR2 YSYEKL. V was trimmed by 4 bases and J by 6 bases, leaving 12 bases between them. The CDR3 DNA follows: TGCGCCAGCAGCCGAGGACCGGACCAGACCCAGTACTTC. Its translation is CASSRGPDQTQYF.

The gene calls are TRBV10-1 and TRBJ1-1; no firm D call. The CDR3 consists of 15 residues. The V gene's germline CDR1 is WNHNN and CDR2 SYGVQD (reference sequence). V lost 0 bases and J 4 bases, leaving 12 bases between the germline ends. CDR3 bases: TGCGCCAGCAGTGAGTCGGGGATAGGAGGCACTGAAGCTTTCTTT. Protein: CASSESGIGGTEAFF.

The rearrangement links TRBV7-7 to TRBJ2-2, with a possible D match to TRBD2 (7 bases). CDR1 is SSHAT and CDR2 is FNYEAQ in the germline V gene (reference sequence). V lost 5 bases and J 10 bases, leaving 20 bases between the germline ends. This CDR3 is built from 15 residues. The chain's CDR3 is CASSPLGGGGEELFF. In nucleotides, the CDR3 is TGTGCCAGCAGCCCTCTTGGAGGGGGGGGAGAGGAGCTGTTTTTT.

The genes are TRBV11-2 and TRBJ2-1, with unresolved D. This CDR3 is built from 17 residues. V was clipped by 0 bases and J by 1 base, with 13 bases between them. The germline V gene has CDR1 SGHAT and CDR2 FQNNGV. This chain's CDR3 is CASSLDQISFSYNEQFF. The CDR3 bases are TGTGCCAGCAGCTTAGATCAAATTAGCTTTTCCTACAATGAGCAGTTCTTC.

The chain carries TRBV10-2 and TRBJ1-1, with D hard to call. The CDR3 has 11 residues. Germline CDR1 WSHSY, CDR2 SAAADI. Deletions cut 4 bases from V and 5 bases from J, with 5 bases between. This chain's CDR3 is CASSVGTEAFF. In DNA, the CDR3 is TGCGCCAGCAGTGTGGGGACTGAAGCTTTCTTT.

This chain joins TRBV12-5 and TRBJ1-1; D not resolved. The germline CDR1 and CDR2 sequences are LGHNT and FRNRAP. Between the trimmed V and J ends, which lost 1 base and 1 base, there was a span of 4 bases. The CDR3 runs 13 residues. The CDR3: CASGLEWNTEAFF. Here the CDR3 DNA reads TGTGCTAGTGGTTTGGAGTGGAACACTGAAGCTTTCTTT.

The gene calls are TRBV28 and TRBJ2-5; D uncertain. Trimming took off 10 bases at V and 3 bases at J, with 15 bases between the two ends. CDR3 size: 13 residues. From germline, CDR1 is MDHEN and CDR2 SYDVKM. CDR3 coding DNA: TGTGCCACCTCCGGACCCACGGAAGAGACCCAGTACTTC. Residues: CATSGPTEETQYF.

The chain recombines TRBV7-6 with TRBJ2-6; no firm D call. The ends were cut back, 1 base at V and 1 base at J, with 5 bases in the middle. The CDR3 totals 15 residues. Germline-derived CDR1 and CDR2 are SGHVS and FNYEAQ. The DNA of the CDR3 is TGTGCCAGCAGCTTAGAGCCATCTGGGGCCAACGTCCTGACTTTC. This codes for CASSLEPSGANVLTF.

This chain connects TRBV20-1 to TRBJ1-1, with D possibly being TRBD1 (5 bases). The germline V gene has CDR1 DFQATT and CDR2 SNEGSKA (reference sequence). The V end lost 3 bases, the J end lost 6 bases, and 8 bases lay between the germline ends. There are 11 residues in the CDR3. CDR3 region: CSASQGPEAFF. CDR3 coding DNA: TGCAGTGCTAGTCAGGGTCCTGAAGCTTTCTTT.